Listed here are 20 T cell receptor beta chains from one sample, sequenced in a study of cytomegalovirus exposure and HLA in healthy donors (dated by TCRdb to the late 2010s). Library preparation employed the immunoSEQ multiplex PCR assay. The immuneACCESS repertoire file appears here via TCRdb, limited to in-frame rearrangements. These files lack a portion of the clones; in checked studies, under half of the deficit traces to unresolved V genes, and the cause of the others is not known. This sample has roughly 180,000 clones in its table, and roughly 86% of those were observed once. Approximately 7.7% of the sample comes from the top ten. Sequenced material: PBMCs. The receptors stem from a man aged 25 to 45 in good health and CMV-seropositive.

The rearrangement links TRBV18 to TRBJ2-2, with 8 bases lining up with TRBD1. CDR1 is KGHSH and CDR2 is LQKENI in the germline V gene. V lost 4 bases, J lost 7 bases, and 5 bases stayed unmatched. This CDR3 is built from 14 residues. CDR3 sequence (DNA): TGTGCCAGCTCACAGATGACAGGGGACGGGGAGCTGTTTTTT. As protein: CASSQMTGDGELFF.

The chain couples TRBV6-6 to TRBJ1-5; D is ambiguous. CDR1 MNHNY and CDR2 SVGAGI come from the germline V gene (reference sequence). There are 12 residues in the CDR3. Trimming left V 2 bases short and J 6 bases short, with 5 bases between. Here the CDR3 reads CASSYPRQPQHF. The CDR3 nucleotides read TGTGCCAGCAGTTACCCTCGTCAGCCCCAGCATTTT.

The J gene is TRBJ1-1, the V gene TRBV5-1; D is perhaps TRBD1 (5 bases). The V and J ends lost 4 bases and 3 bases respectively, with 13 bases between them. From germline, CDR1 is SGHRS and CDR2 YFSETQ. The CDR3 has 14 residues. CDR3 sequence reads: CASSRDGSDTEAFF. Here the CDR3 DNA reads TGCGCCAGCAGCCGGGACGGGAGCGACACTGAAGCTTTCTTT. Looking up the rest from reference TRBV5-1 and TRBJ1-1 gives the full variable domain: KAGVTQTPRYLIKTRGQQVTLSCSPISGHRSVSWYQQTPGQGLQFLFEYFSETQRNKGNFPGRFSGRQFSNSRSEMNVSTLELGDSALYLCASSRDGSDTEAFFGQGTRLTVV.

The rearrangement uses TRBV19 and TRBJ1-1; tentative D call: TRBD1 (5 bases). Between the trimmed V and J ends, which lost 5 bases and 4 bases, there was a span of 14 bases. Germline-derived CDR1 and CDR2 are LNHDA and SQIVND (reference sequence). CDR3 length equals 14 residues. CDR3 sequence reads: CASSVQLQGTEAFF. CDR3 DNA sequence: TGTGCCAGTAGTGTACAACTCCAGGGCACTGAAGCTTTCTTT. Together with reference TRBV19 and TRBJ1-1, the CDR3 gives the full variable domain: DGGITQSPKYLFRKEGQNVTLSCEQNLNHDAMYWYRQDPGQGLRLIYYSQIVNDFQKGDIAEGYSVSREKKESFPLTVTSAQKNPTAFYLCASSVQLQGTEAFFGQGTRLTVV.

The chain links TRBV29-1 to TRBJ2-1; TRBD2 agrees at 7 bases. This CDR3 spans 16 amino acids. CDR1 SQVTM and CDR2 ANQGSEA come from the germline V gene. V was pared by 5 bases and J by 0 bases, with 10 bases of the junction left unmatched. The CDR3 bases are TGCAGCGTTCGAGGGCTAGCGGACCCCTCCTACAATGAGCAGTTCTTC. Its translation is CSVRGLADPSYNEQFF.

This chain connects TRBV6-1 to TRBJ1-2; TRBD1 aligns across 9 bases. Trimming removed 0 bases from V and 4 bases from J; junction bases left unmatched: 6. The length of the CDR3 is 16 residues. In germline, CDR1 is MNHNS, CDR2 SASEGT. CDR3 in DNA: TGTGCCAGCAGTGAAGCATACAGGGGGCCTACCTATGGCTACACCTTC. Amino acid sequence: CASSEAYRGPTYGYTF.

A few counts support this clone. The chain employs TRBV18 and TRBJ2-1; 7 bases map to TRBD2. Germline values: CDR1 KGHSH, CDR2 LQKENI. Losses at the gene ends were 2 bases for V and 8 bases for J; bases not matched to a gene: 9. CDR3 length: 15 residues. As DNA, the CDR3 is TGTGCCAGCTCACCAGGATGGGAGGGCCACTATGAGCAGTTCTTC. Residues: CASSPGWEGHYEQFF.

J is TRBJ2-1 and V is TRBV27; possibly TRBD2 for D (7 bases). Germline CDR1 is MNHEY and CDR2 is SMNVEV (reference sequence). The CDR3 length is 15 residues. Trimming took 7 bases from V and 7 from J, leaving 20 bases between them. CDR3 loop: CASNRGAGAANEQFF. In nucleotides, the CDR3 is TGTGCCAGCAATAGGGGGGCGGGAGCGGCGAATGAGCAGTTCTTC.

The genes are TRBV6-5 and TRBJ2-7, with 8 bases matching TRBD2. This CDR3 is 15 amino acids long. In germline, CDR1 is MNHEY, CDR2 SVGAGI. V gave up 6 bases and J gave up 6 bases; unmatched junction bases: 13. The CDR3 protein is CASSRRRAGGGEQYF. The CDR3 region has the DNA TGTGCCAGCAGCCGCCGCCGGGCGGGAGGTGGCGAGCAGTACTTC.

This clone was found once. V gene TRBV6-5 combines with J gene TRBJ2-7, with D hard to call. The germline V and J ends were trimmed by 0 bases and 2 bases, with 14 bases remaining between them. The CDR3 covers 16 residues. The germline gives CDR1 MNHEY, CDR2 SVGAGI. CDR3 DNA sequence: TGTGCCAGCAGTTACTCGTTTGGTGAGCTTACCTACGAGCAGTACTTC. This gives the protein CASSYSFGELTYEQYF.

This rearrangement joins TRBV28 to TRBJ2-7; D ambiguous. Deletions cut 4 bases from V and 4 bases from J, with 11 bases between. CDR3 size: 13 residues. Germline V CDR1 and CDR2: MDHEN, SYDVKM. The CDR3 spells CASSWGRVYEQYF. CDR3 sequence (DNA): TGTGCCAGCAGTTGGGGTAGGGTTTACGAGCAGTACTTC.

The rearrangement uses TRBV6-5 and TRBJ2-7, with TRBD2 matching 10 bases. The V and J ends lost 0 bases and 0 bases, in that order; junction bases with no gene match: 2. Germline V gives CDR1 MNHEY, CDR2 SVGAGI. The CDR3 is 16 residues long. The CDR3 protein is CASSYSLAGVSYEQYF. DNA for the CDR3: TGTGCCAGCAGTTACTCGCTAGCGGGAGTCTCCTACGAGCAGTACTTC.

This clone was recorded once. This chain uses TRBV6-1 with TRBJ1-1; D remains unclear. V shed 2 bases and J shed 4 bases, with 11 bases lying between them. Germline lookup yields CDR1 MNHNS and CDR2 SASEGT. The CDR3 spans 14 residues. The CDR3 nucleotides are TGTGCCAGCAGTGAAAAGGGTGGAATCACTGAAGCTTTCTTT. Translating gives CASSEKGGITEAFF.

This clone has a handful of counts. The CDR3 DNA reads TGTGCCAGCAGTTACTCGGGAGCCCAAGAGACCCAGTACTTC. The encoded protein is CASSYSGAQETQYF. This rearrangement joins TRBV6-5 to TRBJ2-5, with D possibly TRBD2 on 5 matching bases. V lost 0 bases and J lost 1, with 6 bases in between. This CDR3 has 14 amino acids. Germline V lookup: CDR1 MNHEY, CDR2 SVGAGI.

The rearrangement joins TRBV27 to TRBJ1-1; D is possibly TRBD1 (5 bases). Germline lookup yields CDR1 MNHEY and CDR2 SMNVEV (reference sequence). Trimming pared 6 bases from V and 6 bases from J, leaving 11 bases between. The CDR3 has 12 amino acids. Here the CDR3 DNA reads TGTGCCAGCAGGGAAAGGGGTTCTGAAGCTTTCTTT. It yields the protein CASRERGSEAFF.

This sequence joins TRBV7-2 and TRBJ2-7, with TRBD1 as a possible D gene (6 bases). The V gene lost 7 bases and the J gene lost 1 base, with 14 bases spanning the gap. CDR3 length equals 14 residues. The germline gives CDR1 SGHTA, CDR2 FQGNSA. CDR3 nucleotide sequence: TGTGCCAGCAAGGCCGGGACAAGGTCCTACGAGCAGTACTTC. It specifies CASKAGTRSYEQYF.

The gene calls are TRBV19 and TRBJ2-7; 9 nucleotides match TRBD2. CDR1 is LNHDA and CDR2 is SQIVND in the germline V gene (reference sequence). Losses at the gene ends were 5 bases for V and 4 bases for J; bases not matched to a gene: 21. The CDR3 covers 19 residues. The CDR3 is CASSLGAPAGGPLAYEQYF. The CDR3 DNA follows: TGTGCCAGTAGTCTAGGCGCGCCAGCGGGGGGCCCTTTGGCATACGAGCAGTACTTC.

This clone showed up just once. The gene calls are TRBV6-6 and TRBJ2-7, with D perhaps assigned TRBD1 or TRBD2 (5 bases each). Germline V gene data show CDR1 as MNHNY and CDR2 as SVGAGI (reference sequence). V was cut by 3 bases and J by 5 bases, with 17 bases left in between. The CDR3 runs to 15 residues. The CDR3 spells CASSYYGTWGDEQYF. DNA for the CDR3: TGTGCCAGCAGTTATTACGGGACCTGGGGAGACGAGCAGTACTTC.

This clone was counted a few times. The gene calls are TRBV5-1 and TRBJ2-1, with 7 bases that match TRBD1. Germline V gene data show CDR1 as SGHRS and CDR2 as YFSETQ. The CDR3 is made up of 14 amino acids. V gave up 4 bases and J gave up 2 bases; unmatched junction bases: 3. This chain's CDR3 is CASSPQGTYNEQFF. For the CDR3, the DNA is TGCGCCAGCAGCCCACAGGGGACCTACAATGAGCAGTTCTTC.

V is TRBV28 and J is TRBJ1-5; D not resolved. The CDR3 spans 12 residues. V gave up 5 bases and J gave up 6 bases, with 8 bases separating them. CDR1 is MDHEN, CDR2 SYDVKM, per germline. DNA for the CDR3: TGTGCCAGCAGTCGACCGATTCAGCCCCAGCATTTT. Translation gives CASSRPIQPQHF.